This is a list of T cell receptor beta chains from one sample in a study of blood T cell repertoires in COVID-19. Assay used: immunoSEQ multiplex PCR; TCRdb lists only in-frame clones, some missing. Here the sample spans some 500,000 clones, around 89% being singletons. Source material: PBMCs or T cells enriched from blood (not recorded which). The receptors were sampled from a woman in her thirties or forties who had recovered from COVID-19. CDR3s include the opening cysteine and the closing phenylalanine or tryptophan. Each record gives: D gene, V gene, CDR3 length, J gene, clone size, CDR3 DNA, CDR3 protein. D genes are given only for firm matches. Expanded clones get a size class; other rows say once, few or many, or leave the size out.

>TRBD1|TRBV18|15|TRBJ2-7|NA
TGTGCCAGCTCACCCCAGACAGGGCCTCTCGACGAGCAGTACTTC
CASSPQTGPLDEQYF
>NA|TRBV4-3|16|TRBJ1-2|NA
TGCGCCAGCAGCCCCGCGGGGGACATACTCATAGCCGGCTACACCTTC
CASSPAGDILIAGYTF
>NA|TRBV30|14|TRBJ2-3|once
TGTGCCTGGAGTGTACTTGGTCTCACAGATACGCAGTATTTT
CAWSVLGLTDTQYF
>NA|TRBV6-6|16|TRBJ2-3|NA
TGTGCCAGCAGTTATTACGATCCAGGGGCCTCCGAAGGGCAGTATTTT
CASSYYDPGASEGQYF
>NA|TRBV4-1|15|TRBJ1-2|NA
TGCGCCAGCAGCCAAGGCCCCGGCGGGGTAAATGGCTACACCTTC
CASSQGPGGVNGYTF
>NA|TRBV12-3/TRBV12-4|11|TRBJ1-1|NA
TGTGCCAGCAGCCTGACAACTGAAGCTTTCTTT
CASSLTTEAFF
>TRBD2|TRBV3-1/TRBV3-2|18|TRBJ2-1|NA
TGTGCCAGCAGCCAAGGGTTCCCTAGCGGGAGCTCCTACAATGAGCAGTTCTTC
CASSQGFPSGSSYNEQFF
>NA|TRBV2|15|TRBJ2-2|NA
TGTGCCAGCAGGGGCGGGACTTCTTACACCGGGGAGCTGTTTTTT
CASRGGTSYTGELFF
>NA|TRBV14|16|TRBJ1-4|NA
TGTGCCAGCAGCCAAGGAGAGGTCCCAGAGGGAGAAAAACTGTTTTTT
CASSQGEVPEGEKLFF
>TRBD1|TRBV19|15|TRBJ1-2|NA
TGTGCCAGTAGTATTCCAAAGACAGGGGATTCTGGCTACACCTTC
CASSIPKTGDSGYTF
>NA|TRBV20-1|15|TRBJ2-1|NA
TGCAGTGCTAGTGAGTTCGCGGGATTTTCGGGTGAGCAGTTCTTC
CSASEFAGFSGEQFF
>TRBD1|TRBV19|15|TRBJ1-1|NA
TGTGCCAGTAGCGAGGGACAGACGATGAACACTGAAGCTTTCTTT
CASSEGQTMNTEAFF
>NA|TRBV5-8|14|TRBJ2-7|NA
TGTGCCAGCAGCTTGGGCGGCAGCTCCTACGAGCAGTACTTC
CASSLGGSSYEQYF
>TRBD1|TRBV5-1|12|TRBJ1-2|NA
TGCGCCAGCAGCTCTCAGGGGGAGGGCTACACCTTC
CASSSQGEGYTF
>NA|TRBV6-6|16|TRBJ2-3|NA
TGTGCCAGCAGTCCTGGAGGCCAACTAGGTACAGATACGCAGTATTTT
CASSPGGQLGTDTQYF
>TRBD1|TRBV25-1|15|TRBJ1-3|NA
TGTGCCAGCAGTGCTGCAACAGGGGCTGGAAACACCATATATTTT
CASSAATGAGNTIYF
>TRBD1|TRBV7-9|15|TRBJ2-7|NA
TGTGCCAGCAGCTTAAGGGGACAGGGATTCCACGAGCAGTACTTC
CASSLRGQGFHEQYF
>NA|TRBV11-3|17|TRBJ2-1|NA
TGTGCCAGCAGTCTTGACTCTATGACTGGCTCCTACAATGAGCAGTTCTTC
CASSLDSMTGSYNEQFF
>NA|TRBV2|13|TRBJ1-1|NA
TGTGCCAGCAGTGAGGGGGCTGGCACTGAAGCTTTCTTT
CASSEGAGTEAFF
>NA|TRBV10-3|14|TRBJ1-6|NA
TGTGCCATCAGTACGGACAGTGGGGATTCACCCCTCCACTTT
CAISTDSGDSPLHF
>TRBD1|TRBV5-1|16|TRBJ2-3|NA
TGCGCCAGCAGCTTGGGAGGACAGGGCTCAACAGATACGCAGTATTTT
CASSLGGQGSTDTQYF
>TRBD1|TRBV5-4|15|TRBJ1-3|NA
TGTGCCAGCAGTTGGGGACAGGGGACAGGAAACACCATATATTTT
CASSWGQGTGNTIYF
>NA|TRBV24-1|16|TRBJ1-5|NA
TGTGCCACCAGTGACGTACAGGGAGACAGCAATCAGCCCCAGCATTTT
CATSDVQGDSNQPQHF
>NA|TRBV24-1|13|TRBJ1-4|NA
TGTGCCACCCGAGACAGATCTAATGAAAAACTGTTTTTT
CATRDRSNEKLFF
>NA|TRBV13|20|TRBJ2-4|NA
TGTGCCAGCAGCTCCAGAGGGGCTAGGGCAGGGGTTTGGGTCAAAAACATTCAGTACTTC
CASSSRGARAGVWVKNIQYF
>TRBD1|TRBV6-5|13|TRBJ1-2|NA
TGTGCCAGCAGAGGGGGCGCAGGGGGCGGCTACACCTTC
CASRGGAGGGYTF
>TRBD2|TRBV4-3|15|TRBJ2-7|few
TGCGCCAGCAGCCAAGGACTAGCGGGACCCTACGAGCAGTACTTC
CASSQGLAGPYEQYF
>NA|TRBV4-3|15|TRBJ1-2|NA
TGCGCCAGCAGCCAAGATTCTTTAGGGCGGGGGGATTACACCTTC
CASSQDSLGRGDYTF
>TRBD1|TRBV7-9|14|TRBJ2-7|NA
TGTGCCAGCAGCCCTCAGACAGGGTCCCACGAGCAGTACTTC
CASSPQTGSHEQYF
>NA|TRBV13|16|TRBJ1-3|NA
TGTGCCAGCAGCTTAGGTACGGGGAGCCCTGGAAACACCATATATTTT
CASSLGTGSPGNTIYF
>TRBD1|TRBV19|13|TRBJ1-2|NA
TGTGCCAGTAGATTACAGGGGGCGTATGGCTACACCTTC
CASRLQGAYGYTF
>TRBD1|TRBV27|16|TRBJ1-5|NA
TGTGCCAGCAGTCCTTGGACAGGGGAGGGCAATCAGCCCCAGCATTTT
CASSPWTGEGNQPQHF
>TRBD1|TRBV19|15|TRBJ1-5|NA
TGTGCCAGCTTAGGGTGGACAGGGAGCAATCAGCCCCAGCATTTT
CASLGWTGSNQPQHF
>NA|TRBV11-2|15|TRBJ2-7|NA
TGTGCCAGCAGCCCAGGCGGGACAGCGTTTTACGAGCAGTACTTC
CASSPGGTAFYEQYF
>TRBD1|TRBV10-3|15|TRBJ1-1|NA
TGTGCCATCAGTGGCACGGGGACAGAGAACACTGAAGCTTTCTTT
CAISGTGTENTEAFF
>NA|TRBV6-5|15|TRBJ1-3|NA
TGTGCCAGCAGATCCACCCAAATTCGGGGAAACACCATATATTTT
CASRSTQIRGNTIYF
>TRBD1|TRBV14|13|TRBJ1-2|NA
TGTGCCAGCAGCCTGGGACAGGCCTATGGCTACACCTTC
CASSLGQAYGYTF
>NA|TRBV28|14|TRBJ2-3|NA
TGTGCCAGCGGCGGGGCCCGTAGGGCAGATACGCAGTATTTT
CASGGARRADTQYF
>TRBD1|TRBV19|15|TRBJ2-2|NA
TGTGCCAGTAGGAAGGACAGGCCGAACACCGGGGAGCTGTTTTTT
CASRKDRPNTGELFF
>NA|TRBV5-1|15|TRBJ1-5|NA
TGCGCCAGCAGCTTGTTAAGTGGCAGCAATCAGCCCCAGCATTTT
CASSLLSGSNQPQHF
>NA|TRBV6-2/TRBV6-3|18|TRBJ2-1|NA
TGTGCCAGCAGTTACCGAACGAACATGGCCTTTAATTACAATGAGCAGTTCTTC
CASSYRTNMAFNYNEQFF
>NA|TRBV5-6|15|TRBJ1-1|NA
TGTGCCAGCAGCTTGGGGAGGAGGGGTGGCACTGAAGCTTTCTTT
CASSLGRRGGTEAFF
>TRBD1|TRBV9|16|TRBJ1-2|NA
TGTGCCAGCAGCCAAAATACAGGGGCCTCCAACTATGGCTACACCTTC
CASSQNTGASNYGYTF
>NA|TRBV2|14|TRBJ1-5|NA
TGTGCCAGCAGTGGAGGGCGGCTCAATCAGCCCCAGCATTTT
CASSGGRLNQPQHF
>TRBD2|TRBV11-2|15|TRBJ2-7|NA
TGTGCCAGCAGCTTAGGAGGGACTATTTCCTACGAGCAGTACTTC
CASSLGGTISYEQYF
>NA|TRBV2|16|TRBJ2-5|NA
TGTGCCAGCAGTCCCAGGGGGGAGCGGCGACAAGAGACCCAGTACTTC
CASSPRGERRQETQYF
>TRBD1|TRBV25-1|14|TRBJ2-5|NA
TGTGCCAGCAGTGACGGACAGGGGTGGGTGACCCAGTACTTC
CASSDGQGWVTQYF
>TRBD1|TRBV11-2|18|TRBJ1-1|NA
TGTGCCAGCAGCCCCTCCGGGGACAGGGGGCCGCGGAACACTGAAGCTTTCTTT
CASSPSGDRGPRNTEAFF